Following are 22 T cell receptor beta chains from one sample sequenced in a study of blood T cell repertoires in COVID-19. Measured with immunoSEQ multiplex PCR; TCRdb has only the in-frame clones, and not every one. Of 140,000 to 150,000 clones in the sample, 87% were seen once. Sequencing was performed on PBMCs or T cells enriched from blood (not recorded which). These receptors all come from a man aged 55 to 69 who had recovered from COVID-19.

The V gene is TRBV6-6, the J gene TRBJ2-7; 8 bases match TRBD2. Germline V lookup: CDR1 MNHNY, CDR2 SVGAGI (reference sequence). V shed 5 bases and J 6 bases; nucleotides not matched to a gene: 18. The CDR3 sequence is 17 residues long. The CDR3 loop reads CASSRDRLLAAPPEQYF. The CDR3, as DNA: TGTGCCAGCAGTCGCGACAGGCTACTAGCGGCCCCCCCCGAGCAGTACTTC.

V is TRBV5-6 and J is TRBJ1-1, with TRBD1 matching over 7 bases. The length of the CDR3 is 16 residues. V dropped 3 bases and J dropped 1; count of bases not matched to a gene: 9. CDR1 SGHDT and CDR2 YYEEEE come from the germline V gene. Here the CDR3 reads CASSYTRGQRNTEAFF. CDR3 in DNA: TGTGCCAGCAGCTACACCAGGGGACAGAGGAACACTGAAGCTTTCTTT.

The V gene is TRBV3-1 (or the pseudogene TRBV3-2), the J gene TRBJ1-5, with no clear D. This CDR3 region has 12 residues. Germline V gene sequence: CDR1 LGHDT, CDR2 YNNKEL (reference sequence). Between the trimmed V and J ends, which lost 3 bases and 4 bases, there was a span of 4 bases. The CDR3 protein is CASSHANQPQHF. As DNA, the CDR3 is TGTGCCAGCAGCCACGCGAATCAGCCCCAGCATTTT.

J is TRBJ2-7 and V is TRBV15; D is possibly TRBD2 (5 bases). Germline loops: CDR1 LNHNV, CDR2 YYDKDF (reference sequence). The V end was cut by 1 base, the J end by 6 bases, with 13 bases between. The CDR3 runs 14 residues. CDR3 bases: TGTGCCACCAGCAGAGCGCATGAGGGAAGCGAGCAGTACTTC. Amino acid sequence: CATSRAHEGSEQYF. The whole variable domain, remainder taken from reference TRBV15 and TRBJ2-7, is DAMVIQNPRYQVTQFGKPVTLSCSQTLNHNVMYWYQQKSSQAPKLLFHYYDKDFNNEADTPDNFQSRRPNTSFCFLDIRSPGLGDTAMYLCATSRAHEGSEQYFGPGTRLTVT.

The V and J genes are TRBV24-1 and TRBJ2-1; 9 nucleotides agree with TRBD2. The CDR3 covers 16 residues. J was trimmed by 3 bases and V by 4 bases; bases with no gene match: 6. The germline V gene has CDR1 KGHDR and CDR2 SFDVKD. DNA of the CDR3: TGTGCCACCAGTGACCCAAGCGGGGGGCACTACAATGAGCAGTTCTTC. Translating gives CATSDPSGGHYNEQFF.

The chain carries TRBV7-8 and TRBJ2-7, with a possible D match to TRBD2 (5 bases). CDR1 is SGHVS, CDR2 FQNEAQ, per germline. Between the trimmed V and J ends, which lost 4 bases and 7 bases, there was a span of 14 bases. The CDR3 loop spans 13 amino acids. The CDR3 bases are TGTGCCAGCAGCTCCGGGGTGGGGTGGGAGCAGTACTTC. Translation gives CASSSGVGWEQYF.

This chain links TRBV5-8 with TRBJ1-3; 9 positions agree with TRBD1. Germline CDR1 SGHTS, CDR2 YDEGEE. This CDR3 has 16 residues. Germline trimming cut 0 bases from V and 1 base from J; bases unmatched to any gene: 2. This CDR3 reads CASSLVGTGSGNTIYF. The CDR3, as DNA: TGTGCCAGCAGCTTGGTGGGGACAGGGTCTGGAAACACCATATATTTT.

The rearrangement links TRBV28 to TRBJ1-2; 9 bases match TRBD1. Trimming cost V 1 base and J 6 bases; bases outside gene matches: 6. Germline V gene sequence: CDR1 MDHEN, CDR2 SYDVKM. The CDR3 contains 15 residues. The CDR3 is CASSLLMGQGNGYTF. The DNA for the CDR3 is TGTGCCAGCAGTTTATTGATGGGACAGGGTAATGGCTACACCTTC.

The chain recombines TRBV27 with TRBJ2-2; 11 nucleotides agree with TRBD2. J was trimmed by 5 bases and V by 6 bases; bases with no gene match: 8. The CDR3 contains 16 residues. Per germline, CDR1 MNHEY and CDR2 SMNVEV (reference sequence). CDR3 in amino acids: CASSHRSGRVTGELFF. CDR3 DNA sequence: TGTGCCAGCAGCCATCGTAGCGGGAGGGTTACCGGGGAGCTGTTTTTT.

The chain joins TRBV27 to TRBJ2-7, with TRBD1 matching 9 bases. Germline lookup yields CDR1 MNHEY and CDR2 SMNVEV (reference sequence). The CDR3 is 15 amino acids. Germline trimming cut 6 bases from V and 3 bases from J; bases unmatched to any gene: 9. The CDR3: CASRTAGTGYYEQYF. DNA for the CDR3: TGTGCCAGCAGAACCGCCGGGACAGGGTACTACGAGCAGTACTTC.

The rearrangement joins TRBV6-5 to TRBJ2-7; D is possibly TRBD1 (5 bases). CDR1 is MNHEY, CDR2 SVGAGI, per germline. The CDR3 spans 12 residues. V was shortened by 7 bases and J by 2 bases, with 9 bases between the two germline ends. The CDR3 DNA follows: TGTGCCAGCACAGGGTCCCCCTACGAGCAGTACTTC. It yields the protein CASTGSPYEQYF.

CDR3 residues: CASTLTGDQPQHF. Here the CDR3 DNA reads TGTGCCAGCACCTTGACAGGGGATCAGCCCCAGCATTTT. The chain combines TRBV6-5 with TRBJ1-5; 8 bases line up with TRBD1. V was pared by 7 bases and J by 5 bases, with 4 bases of the junction left unmatched. Looked up from germline, CDR1 is MNHEY and CDR2 is SVGAGI. This CDR3 spans 13 amino acids.

V gene TRBV10-2 combines with J gene TRBJ2-2; the match to TRBD2 covers 10 bases. Germline values: CDR1 WSHSY, CDR2 SAAADI. Trimming cost V 1 base and J 4 bases; bases outside gene matches: 12. This CDR3 has 19 amino acids. The CDR3, as DNA: TGCGCCAGCAGTGAGTTATGGCTAGCGGGAGCCCGGGCCACCGGGGAGCTGTTTTTT. Its translation: CASSELWLAGARATGELFF.

The chain employs TRBV5-8 and TRBJ1-6; D remains unclear. V was pared by 6 bases and J by 7 bases, with 17 bases between. The germline gives CDR1 SGHTS, CDR2 YDEGEE. The CDR3 spans 15 residues. The CDR3 sequence: CASIGYDKPNSPLHF. CDR3 DNA sequence: TGTGCCAGCATTGGTTACGACAAGCCAAATTCACCCCTCCACTTT.

The gene calls are TRBV19 and TRBJ1-1, with 7 bases fitting TRBD1. CDR1 and CDR2 (germline): LNHDA, SQIVND (reference sequence). The CDR3 is 14 amino acids. The trim removed 5 bases at V and 1 base at J, leaving 4 bases unmatched. The CDR3 DNA is TGTGCCAGTAGTTACAGGGGTGAGAACACTGAAGCTTTCTTT. Protein: CASSYRGENTEAFF. Complete variable domain (other parts from reference TRBV19 and TRBJ1-1): DGGITQSPKYLFRKEGQNVTLSCEQNLNHDAMYWYRQDPGQGLRLIYYSQIVNDFQKGDIAEGYSVSREKKESFPLTVTSAQKNPTAFYLCASSYRGENTEAFFGQGTRLTVV.

The V call is TRBV9, the J call TRBJ2-1; 11 bases line up with TRBD2. The CDR3 extends over 16 amino acids. Germline lookup yields CDR1 SGDLS and CDR2 YYNGEE. The J segment lost 4 bases and the V segment lost 3 bases, leaving 6 bases of the junction unmatched. The CDR3 nucleotides read TGTGCCAGCAGCGGCTCTGGGACTAGCGGATACAATGAGCAGTTCTTC. Encoded protein: CASSGSGTSGYNEQFF.

CDR3 loop: CASSLSEGADSPLHF. CDR3 nucleotide sequence: TGTGCCAGCAGCCTGTCCGAGGGGGCAGATTCACCCCTCCACTTT. The chain is built from TRBV7-9 and TRBJ1-6; 7 nucleotides agree with TRBD1. The length of the CDR3 is 15 residues. The J segment lost 8 bases and the V segment lost 5 bases, leaving 9 bases of the junction unmatched. Germline V gives CDR1 SEHNR, CDR2 FQNEAQ (reference sequence).

The chain is built from TRBV7-5 and TRBJ2-7; the table names TRBD2, a call not compared with the DNA. TRBV7-5 is annotated as a pseudogene. The CDR3 spans 15 residues. In DNA form, the CDR3 reads TGTGCCAGAAGCGCTAAGGAGAGCCTCTCCTACGAGCAGTACTTC. Protein sequence: CARSAKESLSYEQYF.

The rearrangement uses TRBV9 and TRBJ2-3; TRBD2 agrees at 13 bases. The germline V gene has CDR1 SGDLS and CDR2 YYNGEE. CDR3 length: 15 amino acids. The trim removed 3 bases at V and 4 bases at J, leaving 2 bases unmatched. This CDR3 reads CASSGTSGSADTQYF. The CDR3 DNA reads TGTGCCAGCAGCGGGACTAGCGGGAGTGCAGATACGCAGTATTTT.

This clone was counted once. The rearrangement joins TRBV28 to TRBJ1-2; 10 bases match TRBD1. J gave up 3 bases and V 5 bases, and 3 bases lay outside the gene matches. The CDR3 runs to 14 residues. From germline, CDR1 is MDHEN and CDR2 SYDVKM. The CDR3 bases are TGTGCCAGCAGTCGGACAGGGGGAGACTATGGCTACACCTTC. Translation gives CASSRTGGDYGYTF.

This chain's CDR3 is CAISTGLNYGYTF. The CDR3 nucleotides are TGTGCCATCAGCACGGGGTTAAACTATGGCTACACCTTC. The V gene is TRBV10-3, the J gene TRBJ1-2, with D unresolved. The germline V gene encodes CDR1 ENHRY and CDR2 SYGVKD. The CDR3 covers 13 residues. Trimming cost V 6 bases and J 2 bases, with 10 bases left between them.

This clone was observed a few times. The rearrangement links TRBV2 to TRBJ1-2; D is unclear. V was trimmed by 0 bases and J by 8 bases, leaving 13 bases between them. Germline V gene sequence: CDR1 SNHLY, CDR2 FYNNEI. CDR3 length: 14 amino acids. Here the CDR3 DNA reads TGTGCCAGCAGTGAAGCGCTTCGGGAACTCGGCTACACCTTC. This gives the protein CASSEALRELGYTF.